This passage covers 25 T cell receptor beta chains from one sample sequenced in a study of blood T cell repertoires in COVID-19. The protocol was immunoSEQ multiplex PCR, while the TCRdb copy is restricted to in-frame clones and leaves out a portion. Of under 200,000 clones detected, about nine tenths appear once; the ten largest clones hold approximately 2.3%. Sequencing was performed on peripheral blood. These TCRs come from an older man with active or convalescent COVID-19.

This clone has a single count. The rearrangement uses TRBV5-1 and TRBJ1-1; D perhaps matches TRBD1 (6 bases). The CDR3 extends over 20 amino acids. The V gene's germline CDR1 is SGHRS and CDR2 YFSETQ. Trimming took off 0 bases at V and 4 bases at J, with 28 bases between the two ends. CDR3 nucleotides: TGCGCCAGCAGCTTGGTCCAATCAGGGGCCCAGCCGCATCTTTTCACTGAAGCTTTCTTT. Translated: CASSLVQSGAQPHLFTEAFF.

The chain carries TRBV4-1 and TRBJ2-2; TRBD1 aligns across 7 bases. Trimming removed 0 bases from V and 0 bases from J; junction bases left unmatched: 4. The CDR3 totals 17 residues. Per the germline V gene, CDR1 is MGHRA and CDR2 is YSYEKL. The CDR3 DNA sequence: TGCGCCAGCAGCCAAGACCGGGACAGCGCGAACACCGGGGAGCTGTTTTTT. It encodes CASSQDRDSANTGELFF.

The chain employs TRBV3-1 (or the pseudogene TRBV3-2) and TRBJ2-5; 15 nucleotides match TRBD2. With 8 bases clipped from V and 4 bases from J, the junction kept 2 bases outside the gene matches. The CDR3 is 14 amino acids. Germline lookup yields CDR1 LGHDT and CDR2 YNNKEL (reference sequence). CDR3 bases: TGTGCCAGCGGGGGACTAGCGGGAGGAGAGACCCAGTACTTC. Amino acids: CASGGLAGGETQYF.

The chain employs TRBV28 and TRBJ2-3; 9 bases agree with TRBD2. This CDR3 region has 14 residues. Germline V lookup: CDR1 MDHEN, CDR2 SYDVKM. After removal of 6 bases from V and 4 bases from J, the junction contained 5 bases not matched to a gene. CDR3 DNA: TGTGCCAGCAGGGCGGGAGGGCCGGCAGATACGCAGTATTTT. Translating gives CASRAGGPADTQYF.

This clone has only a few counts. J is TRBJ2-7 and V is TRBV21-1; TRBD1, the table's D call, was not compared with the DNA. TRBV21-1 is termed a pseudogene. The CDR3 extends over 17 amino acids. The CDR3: CASSNGPGQALYYEQYF. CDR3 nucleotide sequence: TGTGCCAGCAGCAACGGGCCGGGACAGGCACTTTACTACGAGCAGTACTTC.

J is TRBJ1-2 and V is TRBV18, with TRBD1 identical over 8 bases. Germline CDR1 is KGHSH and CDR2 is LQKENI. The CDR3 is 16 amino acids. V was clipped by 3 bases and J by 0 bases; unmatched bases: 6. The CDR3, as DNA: TGTGCCAGCTCACCGCGGACAGGGAAGGCTAACTATGGCTACACCTTC. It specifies CASSPRTGKANYGYTF.

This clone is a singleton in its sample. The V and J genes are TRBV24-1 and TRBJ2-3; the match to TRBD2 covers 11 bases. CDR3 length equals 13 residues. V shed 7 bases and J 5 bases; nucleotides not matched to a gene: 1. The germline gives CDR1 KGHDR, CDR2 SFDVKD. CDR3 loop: CATRTSGGDTQYF. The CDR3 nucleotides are TGTGCCACCAGAACTAGCGGGGGAGATACGCAGTATTTT.

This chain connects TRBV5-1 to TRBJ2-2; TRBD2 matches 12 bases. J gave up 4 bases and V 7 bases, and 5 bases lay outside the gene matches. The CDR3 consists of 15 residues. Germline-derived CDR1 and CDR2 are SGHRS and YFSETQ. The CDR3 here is CASVGTSGSTGELFF. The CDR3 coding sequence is TGCGCCAGCGTCGGGACTAGCGGGTCCACCGGGGAGCTGTTTTTT.

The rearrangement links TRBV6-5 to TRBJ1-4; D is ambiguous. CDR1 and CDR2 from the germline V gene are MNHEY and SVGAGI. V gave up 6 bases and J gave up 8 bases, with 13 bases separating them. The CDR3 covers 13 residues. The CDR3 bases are TGTGCCAGCAGCCCCCGTGGGAGAGAAAAACTGTTTTTT. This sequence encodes CASSPRGREKLFF.

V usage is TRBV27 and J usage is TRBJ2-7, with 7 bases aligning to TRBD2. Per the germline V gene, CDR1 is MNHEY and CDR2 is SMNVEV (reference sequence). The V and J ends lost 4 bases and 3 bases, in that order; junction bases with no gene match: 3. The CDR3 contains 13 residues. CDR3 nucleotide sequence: TGTGCCAGCAGTTGGGGGGGAAACTACGAGCAGTACTTC. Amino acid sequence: CASSWGGNYEQYF.

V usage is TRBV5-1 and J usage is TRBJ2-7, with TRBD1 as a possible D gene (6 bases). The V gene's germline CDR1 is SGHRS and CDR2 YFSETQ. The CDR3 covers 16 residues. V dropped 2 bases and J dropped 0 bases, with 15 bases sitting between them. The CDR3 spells CASSFGVGASSYEQYF. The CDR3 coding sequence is TGCGCCAGCAGCTTTGGTGTGGGGGCCAGCTCCTACGAGCAGTACTTC. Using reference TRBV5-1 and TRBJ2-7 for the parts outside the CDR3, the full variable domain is KAGVTQTPRYLIKTRGQQVTLSCSPISGHRSVSWYQQTPGQGLQFLFEYFSETQRNKGNFPGRFSGRQFSNSRSEMNVSTLELGDSALYLCASSFGVGASSYEQYFGPGTRLTVT.

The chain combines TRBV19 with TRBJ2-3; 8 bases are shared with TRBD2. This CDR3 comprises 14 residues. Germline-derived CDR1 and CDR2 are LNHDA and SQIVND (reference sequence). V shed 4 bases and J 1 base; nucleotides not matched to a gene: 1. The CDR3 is CASSTGLGTDTQYF. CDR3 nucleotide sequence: TGTGCCAGTAGTACGGGACTAGGCACAGATACGCAGTATTTT.

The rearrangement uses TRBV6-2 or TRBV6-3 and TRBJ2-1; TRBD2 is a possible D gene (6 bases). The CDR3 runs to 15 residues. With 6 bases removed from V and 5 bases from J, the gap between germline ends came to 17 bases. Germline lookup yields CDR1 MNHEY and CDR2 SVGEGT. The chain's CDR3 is CASSSGGSLDNEQFF. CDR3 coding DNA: TGTGCCAGCAGCTCCGGGGGATCGTTGGACAATGAGCAGTTCTTC.

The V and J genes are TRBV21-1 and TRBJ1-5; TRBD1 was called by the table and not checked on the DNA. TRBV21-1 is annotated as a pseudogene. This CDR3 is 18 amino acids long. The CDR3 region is CASSGMTGAVPDNQPQHF. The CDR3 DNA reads TGTGCCAGCAGCGGAATGACAGGGGCGGTACCCGACAATCAGCCCCAGCATTTT.

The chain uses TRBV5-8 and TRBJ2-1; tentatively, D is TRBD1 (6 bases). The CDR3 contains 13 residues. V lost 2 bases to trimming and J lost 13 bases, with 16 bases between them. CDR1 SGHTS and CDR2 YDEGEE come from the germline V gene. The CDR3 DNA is TGTGCCAGCAGCTTTTTCAGGGGCAGGCAACAGTTCTTC. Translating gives CASSFFRGRQQFF.

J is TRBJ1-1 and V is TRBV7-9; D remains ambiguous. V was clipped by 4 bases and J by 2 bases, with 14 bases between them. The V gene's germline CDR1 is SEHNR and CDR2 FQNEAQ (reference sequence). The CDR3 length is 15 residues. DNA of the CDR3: TGTGCCAGCAGCTCGGGGAGGACGGTTAACACTGAAGCTTTCTTT. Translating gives CASSSGRTVNTEAFF.

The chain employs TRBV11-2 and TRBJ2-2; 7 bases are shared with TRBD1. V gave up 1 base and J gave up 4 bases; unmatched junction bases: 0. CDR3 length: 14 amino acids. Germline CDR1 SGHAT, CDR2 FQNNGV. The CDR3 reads CASSLGQGTGELFF. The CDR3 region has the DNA TGTGCCAGCAGCTTAGGACAGGGCACCGGGGAGCTGTTTTTT.

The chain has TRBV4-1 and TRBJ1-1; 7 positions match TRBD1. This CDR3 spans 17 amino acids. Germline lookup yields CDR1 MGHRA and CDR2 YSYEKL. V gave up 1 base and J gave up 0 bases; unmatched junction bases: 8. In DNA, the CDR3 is TGCGCCAGCAGCCAAGGGGCCACACAGGGGATGAACACTGAAGCTTTCTTT. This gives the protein CASSQGATQGMNTEAFF.

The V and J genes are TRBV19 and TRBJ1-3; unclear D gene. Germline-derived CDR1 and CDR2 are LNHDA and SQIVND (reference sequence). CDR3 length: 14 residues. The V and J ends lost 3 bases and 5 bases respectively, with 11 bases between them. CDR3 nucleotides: TGTGCCAGTAGTATCAGCGAGATTCGAAACACCATATATTTT. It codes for CASSISEIRNTIYF.

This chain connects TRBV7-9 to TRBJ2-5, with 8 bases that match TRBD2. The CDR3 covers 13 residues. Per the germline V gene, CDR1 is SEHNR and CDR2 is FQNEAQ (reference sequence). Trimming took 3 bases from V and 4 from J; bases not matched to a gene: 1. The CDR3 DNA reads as TGTGCCAGCAGCTTCACTAGCGGAGAGACCCAGTACTTC. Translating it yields CASSFTSGETQYF.

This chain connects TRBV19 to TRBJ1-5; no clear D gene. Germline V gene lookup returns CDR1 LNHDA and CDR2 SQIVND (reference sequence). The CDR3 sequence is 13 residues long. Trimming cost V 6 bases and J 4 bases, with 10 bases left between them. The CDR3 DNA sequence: TGTGCCAGTAGAGGCAGACAAAATCAGCCCCAGCATTTT. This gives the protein CASRGRQNQPQHF. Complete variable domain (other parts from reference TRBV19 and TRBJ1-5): DGGITQSPKYLFRKEGQNVTLSCEQNLNHDAMYWYRQDPGQGLRLIYYSQIVNDFQKGDIAEGYSVSREKKESFPLTVTSAQKNPTAFYLCASRGRQNQPQHFGDGTRLSIL.

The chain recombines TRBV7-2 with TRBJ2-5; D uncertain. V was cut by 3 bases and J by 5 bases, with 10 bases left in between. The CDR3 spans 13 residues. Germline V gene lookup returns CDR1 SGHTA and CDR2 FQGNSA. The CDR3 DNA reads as TGTGCCAGCAGCTTGGCTCTCTGGGAGACCCAGTACTTC. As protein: CASSLALWETQYF.

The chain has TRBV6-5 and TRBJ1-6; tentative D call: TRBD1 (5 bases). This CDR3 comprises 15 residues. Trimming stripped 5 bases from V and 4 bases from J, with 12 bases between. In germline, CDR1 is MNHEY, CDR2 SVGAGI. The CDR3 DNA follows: TGTGCCAGCAGTCCACTTGACAGTTATAATTCACCCCTCCACTTT. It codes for CASSPLDSYNSPLHF.

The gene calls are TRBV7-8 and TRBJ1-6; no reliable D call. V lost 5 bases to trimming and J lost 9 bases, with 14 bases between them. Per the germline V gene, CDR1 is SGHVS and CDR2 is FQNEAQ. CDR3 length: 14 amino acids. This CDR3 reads CASSPGRVRSPLHF. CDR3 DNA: TGTGCCAGCAGCCCTGGGCGGGTCCGTTCACCCCTCCACTTT. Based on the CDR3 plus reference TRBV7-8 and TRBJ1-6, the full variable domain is GAGVSQSPRYKVAKRGQDVALRCDPISGHVSLFWYQQALGQGPEFLTYFQNEAQLDKSGLPSDRFFAERPEGSVSTLKIQRTQQEDSAVYLCASSPGRVRSPLHFGNGTRLTVT.

The CDR3 sequence is CASSPSGTVASGNTIYF. In DNA, the CDR3 is TGTGCCAGCTCACCATCCGGGACAGTAGCCTCTGGAAACACCATATATTTT. The J gene is TRBJ1-3, the V gene TRBV18; the match to TRBD1 covers 7 bases. The germline V gene has CDR1 KGHSH and CDR2 LQKENI. The ends lost 2 bases at V and 0 bases at J; junction bases unmatched: 7. This CDR3 has 17 amino acids.